This T cell receptor (beta chain) stems from a study of beta chain features in type 1 diabetes. Expressed TCRB transcripts were sequenced after all isolated RNA was converted to cDNA. Generated by immunoSEQ multiplex PCR, the TCRdb table keeps only in-frame clones and is missing some. The sample lists about 370,000 clones, roughly 16% occurring once. Germline CDR1 and CDR2: MGHDK and SYGVNS. The CDR3 runs 13 residues. V was cut by 10 bases and J by 3 bases, with 16 bases left in between. This chain joins TRBV25-1 and TRBJ2-7, with a tentative D call TRBD1 (6 bases). This clonotype was sampled from a young woman in good health. Sequenced: naive CD4+ T cells from blood. CDR3 sequence: CATSGTPNYEQYF. CDR3 in DNA: TGTGCCACCTCCGGGACACCTAACTACGAGCAGTACTTC.